The text below deals with one T cell receptor (beta chain). The data were taken from a study of blood T cell repertoires in COVID-19. Germline CDR1 LNHDA, CDR2 SQIVND (reference sequence). V was pared by 3 bases and J by 3 bases, with 6 bases of the junction left unmatched. CDR3 length: 17 amino acids. Per the study methods: Amplifying reference gene primers gave estimates of nucleated cell counts. Libraries were prepared by immunoSEQ multiplex PCR; TCRdb keeps only in-frame clonotypes and omits some of them. That table supplies the V and J calls and clone size; D and trimming were determined from the DNA. Found here are approximately 190,000 clones, 70% to 90% of them singletons; the top ten hold around 25%. Those who participated ranged in age from about 18 to 95 years and resided in 24 US areas.

The receptor comes from a woman aged 35 to 49 in a cohort exposed to, infected with or recovered from COVID-19 (not recorded which). This chain connects TRBV19 to TRBJ2-2; 11 positions match TRBD2. Specimen: PBMCs or T cells enriched from blood (not recorded which). The chain's CDR3 is CASSMLLAGADTGELFF. The DNA for the CDR3 is TGTGCCAGTAGTATGTTACTAGCGGGAGCAGACACCGGGGAGCTGTTTTTT.